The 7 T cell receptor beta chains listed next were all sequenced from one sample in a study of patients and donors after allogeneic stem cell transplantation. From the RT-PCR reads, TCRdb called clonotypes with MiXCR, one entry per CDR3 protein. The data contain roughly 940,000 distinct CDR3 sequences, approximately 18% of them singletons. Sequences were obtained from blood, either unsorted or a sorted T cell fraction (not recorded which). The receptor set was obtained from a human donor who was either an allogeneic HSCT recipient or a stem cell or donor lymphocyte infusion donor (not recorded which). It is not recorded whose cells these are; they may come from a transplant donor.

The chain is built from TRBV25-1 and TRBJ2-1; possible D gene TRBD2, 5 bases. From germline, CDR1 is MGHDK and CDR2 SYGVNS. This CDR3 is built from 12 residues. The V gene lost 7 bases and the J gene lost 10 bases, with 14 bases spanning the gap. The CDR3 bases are TGTGCCAGCACCGGAGCGGCGAGGGAGCAGTTCTTC. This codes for CASTGAAREQFF.

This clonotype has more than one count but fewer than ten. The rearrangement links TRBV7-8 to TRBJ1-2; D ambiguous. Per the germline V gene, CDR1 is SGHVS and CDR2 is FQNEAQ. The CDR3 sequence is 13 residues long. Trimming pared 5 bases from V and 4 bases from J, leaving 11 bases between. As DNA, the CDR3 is TGTGCCAGCAGCCCAACAGTCCTCTATGGCTACACCTTC. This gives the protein CASSPTVLYGYTF.

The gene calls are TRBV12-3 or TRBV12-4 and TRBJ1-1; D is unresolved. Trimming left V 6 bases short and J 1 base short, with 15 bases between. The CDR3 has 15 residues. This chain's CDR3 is CASRPIGRSNTEAFF. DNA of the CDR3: TGTGCCAGCAGACCTATAGGACGTTCGAACACTGAAGCTTTCTTT.

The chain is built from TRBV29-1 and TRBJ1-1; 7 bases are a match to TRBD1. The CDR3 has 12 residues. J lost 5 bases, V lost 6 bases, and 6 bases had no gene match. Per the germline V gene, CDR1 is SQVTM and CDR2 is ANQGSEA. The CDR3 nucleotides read TGCAGCGTGGGGGACAGACATACTGAAGCTTTCTTT. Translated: CSVGDRHTEAFF.

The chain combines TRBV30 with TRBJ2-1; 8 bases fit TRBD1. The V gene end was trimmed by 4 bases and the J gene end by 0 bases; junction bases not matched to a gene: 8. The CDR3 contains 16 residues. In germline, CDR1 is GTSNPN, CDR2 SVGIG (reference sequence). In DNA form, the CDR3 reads TGTGCCTGGACTACCAGGGGGCCTGGCTCCTACAATGAGCAGTTCTTC. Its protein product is CAWTTRGPGSYNEQFF.

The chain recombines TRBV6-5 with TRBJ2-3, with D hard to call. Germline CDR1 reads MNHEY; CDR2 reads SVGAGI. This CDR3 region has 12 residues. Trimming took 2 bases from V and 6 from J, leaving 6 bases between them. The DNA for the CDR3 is TGTGCCAGCAGTTACGGGGTTGATACGCAGTATTTT. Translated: CASSYGVDTQYF.

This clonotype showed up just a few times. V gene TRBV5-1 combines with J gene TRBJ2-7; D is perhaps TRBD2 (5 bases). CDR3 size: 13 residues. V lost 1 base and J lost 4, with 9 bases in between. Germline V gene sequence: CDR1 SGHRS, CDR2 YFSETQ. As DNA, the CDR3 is TGCGCCAGCAGCTTGATCGGGATGTACGAGCAGTACTTC. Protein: CASSLIGMYEQYF.